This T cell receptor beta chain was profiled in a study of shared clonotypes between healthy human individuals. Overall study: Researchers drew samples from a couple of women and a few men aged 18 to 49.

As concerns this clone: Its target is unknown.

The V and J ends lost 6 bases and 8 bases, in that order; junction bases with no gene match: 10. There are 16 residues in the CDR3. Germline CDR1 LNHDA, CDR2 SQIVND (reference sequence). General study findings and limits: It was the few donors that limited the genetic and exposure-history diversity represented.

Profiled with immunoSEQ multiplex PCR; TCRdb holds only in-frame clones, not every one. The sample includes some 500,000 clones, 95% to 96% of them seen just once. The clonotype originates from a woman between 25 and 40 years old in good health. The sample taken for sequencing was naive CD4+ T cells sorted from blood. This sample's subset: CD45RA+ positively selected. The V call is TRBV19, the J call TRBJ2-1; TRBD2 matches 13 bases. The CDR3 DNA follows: TGTGCCAGTAGCTTATATGGGACTAGCGGGAACGATGAGCAGTTCTTC. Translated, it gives CASSLYGTSGNDEQFF.